The rows below give T cell receptor beta chains drawn from one sample of a study of T-cell reconstitution after alpha-beta-depleted transplantation in children. TCRdb itself ran the PCR reads through MiXCR, one entry per CDR3 protein. The sample includes 600,000 to 700,000 distinct CDR3 sequences, 15% to 20% of them seen just once. The sequences come from PBMCs from the stem cell graft donor, collected from the stem cell graft. Every receptor here comes from a human donor who donated a stem cell graft to a child with acute myeloid leukemia. Each CDR3 is given with its conserved first and last residue.

V gene: TRBV20-1; CDR3 protein: CSASRARSYNEQFF
V gene: TRBV7-2; CDR3 protein: CASSIPGQSYEQYF
V gene: TRBV29-1; CDR3 protein: CSASGGGGTEAFF
V gene: TRBV25-1; CDR3 protein: CASSAPHRDYGYTF
V gene: TRBV15; CDR3 protein: CATSRDLSSGNTIYF
V gene: TRBV6-5; CDR3 protein: CASSYYQSNEQFF
V gene: TRBV12-3/TRBV12-4; CDR3 protein: CASSFLGVHEQYF
V gene: TRBV4-3; CDR3 protein: CASRSGTSLTDTQYF
V gene: TRBV14; CDR3 protein: CASSQGAWSSYEQYF
V gene: TRBV6-5; CDR3 protein: CASTSDRLVKTQYF
V gene: TRBV12-3/TRBV12-4; CDR3 protein: CASSFLSSYEQYF
V gene: TRBV5-1; CDR3 protein: CASRVDGTGVADTQYF
V gene: TRBV6-5; CDR3 protein: CASSYTIQKPYGYTF
V gene: TRBV20-1; CDR3 protein: CSALTRETQYF
V gene: TRBV9; CDR3 protein: CARLIETQYF
V gene: TRBV20-1; CDR3 protein: CSELALDNEQFF
V gene: TRBV9; CDR3 protein: CASSPRDEDSYYEQYF
V gene: TRBV20-1; CDR3 protein: CSALHDTYEQYF
V gene: TRBV4-3; CDR3 protein: CATKGGGGYTF
V gene: TRBV7-2; CDR3 protein: CASSFRDVTYGYTF
V gene: TRBV5-1; CDR3 protein: CASSLAGQGTEAFF
V gene: TRBV5-1; CDR3 protein: CASRGSSPYTEAFF
V gene: TRBV20-1; CDR3 protein: CSARPLATTDTQYF
V gene: TRBV20-1; CDR3 protein: CSARDLRTGKLEAFF
V gene: TRBV12-3/TRBV12-4; CDR3 protein: CASSLVSDFNQPQHF
V gene: TRBV27; CDR3 protein: CASSPSPGTRAYEQYF
V gene: TRBV20-1; CDR3 protein: CSARDSPGPYEQYF
V gene: TRBV29-1; CDR3 protein: CSVGQSSGNTIYF
V gene: TRBV6-2/TRBV6-3; CDR3 protein: CASSYEAMNTEAFF
V gene: TRBV20-1; CDR3 protein: CSAKGQANTEAFF
V gene: TRBV7-2; CDR3 protein: CASSFTGYTEAFF
V gene: TRBV12-5; CDR3 protein: CASGLVLRGNSYEQYF
V gene: TRBV20-1; CDR3 protein: CSAYSGPKAGDTQYF
V gene: TRBV29-1; CDR3 protein: CSAGRDTPFTDTQYF
V gene: TRBV5-1; CDR3 protein: CASSLATGGTDTQYF
V gene: TRBV5-1; CDR3 protein: CASSPTGTPLDQPQHF
V gene: TRBV5-1; CDR3 protein: CASSLDEGVYGYTF
V gene: TRBV12-3/TRBV12-4; CDR3 protein: CASTYARGAGPQHF
V gene: TRBV20-1; CDR3 protein: CSALSGGALIEQYF
V gene: TRBV29-1; CDR3 protein: CSVESRNTEAFF
V gene: TRBV28; CDR3 protein: CASSLWAGPNIQYF
V gene: TRBV7-9; CDR3 protein: CASSLGPGGVAGELFF
V gene: TRBV20-1; CDR3 protein: CSARRVQYQETQYF
V gene: TRBV7-2; CDR3 protein: CASSLASGITDTQYF
V gene: TRBV12-3/TRBV12-4; CDR3 protein: CTCCPGTSGGIAYNEQFF
V gene: TRBV5-5; CDR3 protein: CASSWTGTTDTSTHTQYF
V gene: TRBV29-1; CDR3 protein: CSVPTSGRRLNNEQFF
V gene: TRBV11-1; CDR3 protein: CASSQRQGSGANVLTF